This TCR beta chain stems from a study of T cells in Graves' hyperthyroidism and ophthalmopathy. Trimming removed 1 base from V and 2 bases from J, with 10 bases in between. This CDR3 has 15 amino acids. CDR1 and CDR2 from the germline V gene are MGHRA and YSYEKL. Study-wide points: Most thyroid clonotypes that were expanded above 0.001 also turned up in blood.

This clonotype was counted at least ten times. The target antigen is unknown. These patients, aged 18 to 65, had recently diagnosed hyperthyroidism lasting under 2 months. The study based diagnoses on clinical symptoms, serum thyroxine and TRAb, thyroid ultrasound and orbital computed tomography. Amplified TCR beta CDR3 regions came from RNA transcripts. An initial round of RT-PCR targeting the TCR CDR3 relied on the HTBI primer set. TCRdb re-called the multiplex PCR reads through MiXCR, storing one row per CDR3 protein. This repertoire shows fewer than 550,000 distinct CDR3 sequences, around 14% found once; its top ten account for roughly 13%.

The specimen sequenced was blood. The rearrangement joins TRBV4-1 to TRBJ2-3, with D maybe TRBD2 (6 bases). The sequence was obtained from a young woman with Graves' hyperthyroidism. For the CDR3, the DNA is TGCGCCAGCAGCCAAGTGCGCGGGGACACAGATACGCAGTATTTT. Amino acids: CASSQVRGDTDTQYF.